Shown below are 16 T cell receptor beta chains from a single sample sequenced in a study of identical twins. MiXCR, applied by TCRdb to the 5' RACE reads, yields one record per CDR3 protein. In the table there are more than 1.5 million distinct CDR3 sequences, more than 30% of which are singletons. The sample consisted of cord blood. These receptors were collected from a newborn girl in good health.

The V call is TRBV2, the J call TRBJ1-5; 11 bases line up with TRBD1. Trimming removed 7 bases from V and 1 base from J; junction bases left unmatched: 3. CDR3 length: 15 residues. Germline CDR1 reads SNHLY; CDR2 reads FYNNEI. CDR3 loop: CASKWDRGSNQPQHF. In nucleotides, the CDR3 is TGTGCCAGCAAATGGGACAGGGGGAGCAATCAGCCCCAGCATTTT.

This chain connects TRBV6-2 or TRBV6-3 to TRBJ2-7; 7 positions agree with TRBD2. V shed 10 bases, J shed 7 bases, and the junction held 16 bases outside the gene matches. The CDR3 totals 14 residues. CDR1 and CDR2 (germline): MNHEY, SVGEGT. CDR3 sequence reads: CATVPDGGLGEQYF. DNA for the CDR3: TGTGCCACGGTGCCCGACGGGGGGTTAGGTGAGCAGTACTTC.

Note on this clonotype: A junction boundary mismatches the germline segment, possibly from a read error. The CDR3 coding sequence is TGTGCCACCCGAGGAAACAGGGCCTCTAATGAAGAACTGTTTTTT. It specifies CATRGNRASNEELFF. The rearrangement links TRBV27 to TRBJ1-4; D may be TRBD1 (6 bases). The CDR3 runs to 15 residues. Germline CDR1 reads MNHEY; CDR2 reads SMNVEV (reference sequence). Full variable domain (remainder filled in from reference TRBV27 and TRBJ1-4): EAQVTQNPRYLITVTGKKLTVTCSQNMNHEYMSWYRQDPGLGLRQIYYSMNVEVTDKGDVPEGYKVSRKEKRNFPLILESPSPNQTSLYFCATRGNRASNEELFFGSGTQLSVL.

J is TRBJ1-4 and V is TRBV3-1; TRBD1 might be the D (5 bases). V lost 3 bases and J 6 bases, leaving 11 bases between the germline ends. The germline V gene encodes CDR1 LGHDT and CDR2 YNNKEL (reference sequence). The CDR3 is made up of 14 amino acids. CDR3 sequence: CASSQGRGHEKLFF. The DNA for the CDR3 is TGTGCCAGCAGCCAGGGAAGGGGCCATGAAAAACTGTTTTTT.

The chain joins TRBV29-1 to TRBJ2-1, with 8 bases aligning to TRBD2. This CDR3 is 15 amino acids long. In germline, CDR1 is SQVTM, CDR2 ANQGSEA. After removal of 0 bases from V and 5 bases from J, the junction contained 6 bases not matched to a gene. The CDR3 DNA is TGCAGCGTTGAAGAAACGGGAGGGTCCCACAATGAGCAGTTCTTC. This translates into CSVEETGGSHNEQFF.

The chain recombines TRBV14 with TRBJ2-5, with 8 bases matching TRBD2. The CDR3 sequence is 16 residues long. V shed 1 base, J shed 3 bases, and the junction held 7 bases outside the gene matches. Germline V CDR1 and CDR2: SGHDN, FVKESK. The CDR3 coding sequence is TGTGCCAGCAGCCAAGGTTTCCGGGGGGGCAAAGAGACCCAGTACTTC. Its protein is CASSQGFRGGKETQYF.

In DNA form, the CDR3 reads TGCAGTGCAATAACAGAGCCCCGTTTTTTGACGAGCAGTGGGCACGAGCAGTACTTC. Amino acids: CSAITEPRFLTSSGHEQYF. This chain links TRBV20-1 with TRBJ2-7; D is unresolved. Germline V gene data show CDR1 as DFQATT and CDR2 as SNEGSKA (reference sequence). Trimming shortened V by 6 bases and J by 5 bases, and 35 bases separated the two germline ends. This CDR3 is built from 19 residues.

This clonotype was detected many times. The chain employs TRBV27 and TRBJ2-7, with TRBD2 as a possible D gene (5 bases). This CDR3 contains 15 residues. The germline V gene encodes CDR1 MNHEY and CDR2 SMNVEV (reference sequence). V was trimmed by 5 bases and J by 2 bases, leaving 16 bases between them. DNA for the CDR3: TGTGCCAGCAGTGGCTTACCTAGCTACCCCTACGAGCAGTACTTC. This encodes CASSGLPSYPYEQYF.

This clonotype has just a few counts. The chain is built from TRBV11-2 and TRBJ1-4; 8 positions agree with TRBD1. With V trimmed by 1 base and J by 4 bases, 5 bases remained unmatched. Per germline, CDR1 SGHAT and CDR2 FQNNGV. The CDR3 is 16 amino acids. CDR3 nucleotide sequence: TGTGCCAGCAGCTTAGGGACAGGGACGCGTAATGAAAAACTGTTTTTT. Residues: CASSLGTGTRNEKLFF.

The table lists this clonotype with a few counts. The J gene is TRBJ2-1, the V gene TRBV20-1; D gene unclear. The germline V and J ends were trimmed by 4 bases and 7 bases, with 14 bases remaining between them. The CDR3 contains 13 residues. CDR1 DFQATT and CDR2 SNEGSKA come from the germline V gene (reference sequence). This CDR3 reads CSATPRARNEQFF. The CDR3 nucleotides are TGCAGTGCTACCCCTCGAGCGAGGAATGAGCAGTTCTTC.

V is TRBV12-3 or TRBV12-4 and J is TRBJ2-1; possibly TRBD2 for D (5 bases). The CDR3 is made up of 18 amino acids. The V end lost 1 base, the J end lost 3 bases, and 19 bases lay between the germline ends. As DNA, the CDR3 is TGTGCCAGCAGTTTAGATTCCCCGCTAGAGGGCTACTACAATGAGCAGTTCTTC. Translated: CASSLDSPLEGYYNEQFF.

This rearrangement joins TRBV5-6 to TRBJ1-3, with 7 nucleotides matching TRBD1. The length of the CDR3 is 15 residues. Germline-derived CDR1 and CDR2 are SGHDT and YYEEEE. With V trimmed by 3 bases and J by 1 base, 4 bases remained unmatched. This CDR3 reads CASSYPTGSGNTIYF. For the CDR3, the DNA is TGTGCCAGCAGCTACCCGACAGGGTCTGGAAACACCATATATTTT.

V gene TRBV20-1 combines with J gene TRBJ1-2, with unresolved D. The V end was cut by 6 bases, the J end by 7 bases, with 18 bases between. This CDR3 has 13 amino acids. Germline V gives CDR1 DFQATT, CDR2 SNEGSKA (reference sequence). The CDR3 DNA sequence: TGCAGTGCCAAGCTTCGGGTCGTCGGTGGCTACACCTTC. It encodes CSAKLRVVGGYTF.

This clonotype was seen many times. This sequence joins TRBV20-1 and TRBJ2-7, with 9 bases aligning to TRBD2. The V gene end was trimmed by 6 bases and the J gene end by 4 bases; junction bases not matched to a gene: 10. Germline CDR1 DFQATT, CDR2 SNEGSKA (reference sequence). The length of the CDR3 is 14 residues. In DNA, the CDR3 is TGCAGTGCCCGAGGGAGACTAGCGGCTTACGAGCAGTACTTC. Protein sequence: CSARGRLAAYEQYF.

The table lists this clonotype with many counts. This chain connects TRBV9 to TRBJ2-3; D not certain. The CDR3 contains 13 residues. The germline V gene has CDR1 SGDLS and CDR2 YYNGEE. V lost 4 bases, J lost 5 bases, and 11 bases lay in between. The CDR3 DNA follows: TGTGCCAGCAGCCCGTATCGGGTAGATACGCAGTATTTT. Amino acids: CASSPYRVDTQYF. The whole variable domain, filled in from reference TRBV9 and TRBJ2-3, reads DSGVTQTPKHLITATGQRVTLRCSPRSGDLSVYWYQQSLDQGLQFLIQYYNGEERAKGNILERFSAQQFPDLHSELNLSSLELGDSALYFCASSPYRVDTQYFGPGTRLTVL.

This clonotype was seen a handful of times. The chain links TRBV4-2 to TRBJ2-3; TRBD2 agrees at 9 bases. The J segment lost 4 bases and the V segment lost 0 bases, leaving 8 bases of the junction unmatched. The V gene's germline CDR1 is LGHNA and CDR2 YNFKEQ. The CDR3 sequence is 17 residues long. The CDR3 bases are TGTGCCAGCAGCCAAGATGGGGCGGGAGGGCCAGCAGATACGCAGTATTTT. Its protein product is CASSQDGAGGPADTQYF.